These T cell receptor beta chains were read from a single sample in a study of T cells in Graves' hyperthyroidism and ophthalmopathy. TCRdb reanalysed the multiplex PCR reads using MiXCR and keeps one entry per CDR3 protein. The sample has just over 550,000 distinct CDR3 sequences, 46% seen once; the top ten hold 8.2%. Sequencing input: peripheral blood or thyroid tissue (not recorded which). Every receptor here comes from a woman aged 18-29 years with Graves' hyperthyroidism. The CDR3 runs from the conserved cysteine through the conserved F or W. The order of the fields is D gene, J gene, CDR3 length, clone size, V gene, CDR3 DNA, CDR3 protein. D genes are given only for firm matches. Expanded clones get a size class; other rows say once, few or many, or leave the size out.

TRBD1,TRBJ1-1,16,-,TRBV25-1,TGTGCCAGCAGTTTACGGACAGGGATGTTGGAGGCTGAAGCTTTCTTT,CASSLRTGMLEAEAFF
-,TRBJ1-1,12,-,TRBV29-1,TGCAGCGTTGGGGGGCCAGCCACTGAAGCTTTCTTT,CSVGGPATEAFF
-,TRBJ1-1,10,-,TRBV12-3/TRBV12-4,TGTGCCAGCAAACTAGCTGAAGCTTTCTTT,CASKLAEAFF
TRBD2,TRBJ2-5,13,-,TRBV29-1,TGCAGCCAAGTAAGCGGGACGGGGGAGACCCAGTACTTC,CSQVSGTGETQYF
-,TRBJ1-2,15,many,TRBV19,TGTGCCAGTAGCCCCGATGTAGGGGCTAACTATGGCTACACCTTC,CASSPDVGANYGYTF
-,TRBJ1-5,13,many,TRBV7-9,TGTGCCAGCAGCTTAGTAGGGTTACAGCCCCAGCATTTT,CASSLVGLQPQHF
-,TRBJ2-1,13,-,TRBV10-3,TGTGCCATCAGTGAGTTCGGGTACAATGAGCAGTTCTTC,CAISEFGYNEQFF
TRBD1,TRBJ2-5,16,-,TRBV11-1,TGTGCCAGCAGCCCCCGTCCCGGACAGGGGAGAGAGACCCAGTACTTC,CASSPRPGQGRETQYF
TRBD1,TRBJ1-2,13,-,TRBV24-1,TGTGCCACCAGTGAGGGGACAGGGGGAGTCTACACCTTC,CATSEGTGGVYTF
-,TRBJ1-1,12,many,TRBV9,TGTGCCAGCACTGGGAGCAACACTGAAGCTTTCTTT,CASTGSNTEAFF
-,TRBJ1-2,13,-,TRBV7-2,TGTGCCAGCAGCCTACCTATCAGGGCTGGCTACACCTTC,CASSLPIRAGYTF
-,TRBJ1-5,13,many,TRBV25-1,TGTGCCAGCAGTGAAATAGGAAATCAGCCCCAGCATTTT,CASSEIGNQPQHF
-,TRBJ2-5,12,many,TRBV15,TGTGCCACCAGCAGAGATGTAGAGACCCAGTACTTC,CATSRDVETQYF
-,TRBJ1-2,14,few,TRBV20-1,TGCAGTGCTAGAGGCAGTGAACCCTTCTATGGCTACACCTTC,CSARGSEPFYGYTF
-,TRBJ2-6,18,once,TRBV7-8,TGTGCCAGCAGCCAGGAACAGGGGAGGCAGGCTGGGGCCAACGTCCTGACTTTC,CASSQEQGRQAGANVLTF
TRBD1,TRBJ1-2,14,-,TRBV2,TGTGCCCGGGACAGGGGGAGGACGAACTATGGCTACACCTTC,CARDRGRTNYGYTF
-,TRBJ2-7,14,-,TRBV7-6,TGTGCCAGCTCAGCCTCACAGGCGTCCTACGAGCAGTACTTC,CASSASQASYEQYF
TRBD2,TRBJ2-7,14,few,TRBV7-9,TGTGCCAGCAGCCAGGCTAGCGGCACCTACGAGCAGTACTTC,CASSQASGTYEQYF
TRBD1,TRBJ2-5,14,-,TRBV12-3/TRBV12-4,TGTGCCAGCAGCAGGACAGGGGGGGCTGAGACCCAGTACTTC,CASSRTGGAETQYF
-,TRBJ1-2,14,-,TRBV6-9,TGTGCCAGCAGTCCTTCGGGACCGAGGCGGGGCTACACCTTC,CASSPSGPRRGYTF
-,TRBJ1-6,13,few,TRBV6-6,TGTGCCAGCAGTTACGACTATAATTCACCCCTCCACTTT,CASSYDYNSPLHF
TRBD2,TRBJ2-5,13,-,TRBV29-1,TGCAGCGTCCATCATAGCGGGCAAGAGACCCAGTACTTC,CSVHHSGQETQYF
-,TRBJ2-6,18,-,TRBV7-9,TGTGCCAGCAGCTCGCTACCCTCACTGGGGACTGGGGCCAACGTCCTGACTTTC,CASSSLPSLGTGANVLTF
TRBD2,TRBJ2-7,13,-,TRBV7-9,TGTGCCAGCAGCCGTTCTAGCGGGCCCGAGCAGTACTTC,CASSRSSGPEQYF
TRBD2,TRBJ2-7,16,-,TRBV9,TGTGCCAGCAGCCATCGGGGACCGGGACTAGCGGCCGAGCAGTACTTC,CASSHRGPGLAAEQYF
-,TRBJ1-2,13,-,TRBV29-1,TGCAGCGAAGTCCTCGAGGGGCATCAAGGCTACACCTTC,CSEVLEGHQGYTF
-,TRBJ1-5,16,-,TRBV2,TGTGCCAGCAGTTACTCGATGGGCCAGACCAATCAGCCCCAGCATTTT,CASSYSMGQTNQPQHF
TRBD1,TRBJ2-7,16,few,TRBV10-3,TGTGCCAGCAGTTTAGGACAGGGCAGAGGGGCCTACGAGCAGTACTTC,CASSLGQGRGAYEQYF
-,TRBJ1-1,14,-,TRBV10-3,TGTGCCATCAGCGGAGAACAGGTCCTCACTGAAGCTTTCTTT,CAISGEQVLTEAFF
TRBD2,TRBJ2-7,16,few,TRBV11-3,TGTGCCAGCAGCTTAGGAGGGGGGCTAGCGGGTGAAGAGCAGTACTTC,CASSLGGGLAGEEQYF
TRBD1,TRBJ2-2,16,few,TRBV11-3,TGTGCCAGCAGCTTGGGACAGGTCGCGAACACCGGGGAGCTGTTTTTT,CASSLGQVANTGELFF
-,TRBJ2-7,13,many,TRBV19,TGTGCCTGTAGGCGGGCCGGCCGCGGCGAGCAGTACTTC,CACRRAGRGEQYF
TRBD2,TRBJ2-5,14,once,TRBV20-1,TGCAGTGCTAGACCTAGCGGGAGTGAAGAGACCCAGTACTTC,CSARPSGSEETQYF
-,TRBJ1-2,12,few,TRBV7-8,TGTGCCAGCAGCCTTCCAGGGGTTGGCTACACCTTC,CASSLPGVGYTF
TRBD1,TRBJ1-1,14,-,TRBV25-1,TGTGCCAGCATCCAGGGGGCTATGAACACTGAAGCTTTCTTT,CASIQGAMNTEAFF
-,TRBJ1-1,13,many,TRBV24-1,TGTGCCACCAGTGGCAGGGGCGGCACTGAAGCTTTCTTT,CATSGRGGTEAFF
TRBD1,TRBJ1-2,15,-,TRBV25-1,TGTGCCGTGGGACAGGCTGAAGGTTCTAACTATGGCTACACCTTC,CAVGQAEGSNYGYTF
TRBD1,TRBJ2-5,17,many,TRBV19,TGTGCCAGTAGCATAGGCCGGGACAGGGAAACGCGAGAGACCCAGTACTTC,CASSIGRDRETRETQYF
TRBD1,TRBJ1-1,15,few,TRBV7-4,TGTGCCAGCAGTTCCGGACAGGTCAAGTACACTGAAGCTTTCTTT,CASSSGQVKYTEAFF
TRBD1,TRBJ1-5,14,many,TRBV2,TGTGCCAGCAGCCAAGACAGGGTCAATCAGCCCCAGCATTTT,CASSQDRVNQPQHF
-,TRBJ1-1,12,many,TRBV12-3/TRBV12-4,TGTGCCAGCAGCTCCCAGGGTACTGAAGCTTTCTTT,CASSSQGTEAFF
-,TRBJ1-6,12,many,TRBV6-6,TGTGCCAGCAGTTACGACAGGTTGTCTCTCCACTTT,CASSYDRLSLHF
TRBD1,TRBJ1-2,13,few,TRBV28,TGTGCCAGCAGGAAGGACAGGGCCTATGGCTACACCTTC,CASRKDRAYGYTF
TRBD1,TRBJ2-2,15,few,TRBV7-3,TGTGCCAGCAGCGACCCAAGACAGGGAACCGGGGAGCTGTTTTTT,CASSDPRQGTGELFF